The clone carrying this T cell receptor beta chain was observed a handful of times. Antigen unknown. TCRdb reanalysed the RT-PCR reads using MiXCR and keeps one entry per CDR3 protein. The repertoire includes 500,000 or so distinct CDR3 sequences, approximately 15% of them detected once, and less than 4% sits in the top ten. This sample is part of a study of response to subunit inactivated influenza vaccine. Study results and limitations: Authors suggested each seasonal flu vaccination may recruit only limited numbers of new T cells.

This sequence was found in a man between 50 and 69 years old who received an inactivated influenza vaccine. The source was CD4+ T cells sorted from PBMCs, collected approximately 25 months after vaccination.

The CDR3 DNA reads TGTGCCAGCAGCTTAAGGGGGCTGGTTGGCTACACCTTC. Translating gives CASSLRGLVGYTF. The chain joins TRBV7-2 to TRBJ1-2; TRBD1 matches at 7 bases. This CDR3 has 13 amino acids. Trimming cost V 2 bases and J 7 bases; bases outside gene matches: 4. The germline gives CDR1 SGHTA, CDR2 FQGNSA.